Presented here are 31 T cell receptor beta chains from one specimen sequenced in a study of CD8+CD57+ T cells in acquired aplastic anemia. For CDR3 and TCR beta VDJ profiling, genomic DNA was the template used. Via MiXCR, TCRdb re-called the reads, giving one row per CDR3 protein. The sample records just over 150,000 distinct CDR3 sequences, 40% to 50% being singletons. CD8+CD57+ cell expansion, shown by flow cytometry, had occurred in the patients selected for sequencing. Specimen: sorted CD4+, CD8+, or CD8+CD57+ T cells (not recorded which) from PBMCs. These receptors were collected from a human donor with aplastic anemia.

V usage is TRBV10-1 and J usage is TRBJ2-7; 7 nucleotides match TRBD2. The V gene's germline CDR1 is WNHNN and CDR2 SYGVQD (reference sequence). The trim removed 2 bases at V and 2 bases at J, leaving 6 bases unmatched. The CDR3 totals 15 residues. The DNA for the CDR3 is TGCGCCAGCAGTGAGGACGCGGGGAGGGCCTACGAGCAGTACTTC. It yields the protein CASSEDAGRAYEQYF.

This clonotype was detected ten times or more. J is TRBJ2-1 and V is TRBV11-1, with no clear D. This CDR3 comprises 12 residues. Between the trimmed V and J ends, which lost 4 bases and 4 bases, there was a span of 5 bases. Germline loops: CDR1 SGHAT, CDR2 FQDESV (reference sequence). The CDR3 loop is CASSSKYNEQFF. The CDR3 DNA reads TGTGCCAGCAGCTCGAAATACAATGAGCAGTTCTTC.

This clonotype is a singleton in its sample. The CDR3 DNA reads TGCGCCAGCAGTGATACCGCCTACGAGCAGTACTTC. Translating it yields CASSDTAYEQYF. V is TRBV10-1 and J is TRBJ2-7, with D unresolved. The CDR3 sequence is 12 residues long. The ends were cut back, 3 bases at V and 2 bases at J, with 5 bases in the middle. Looked up from germline, CDR1 is WNHNN and CDR2 is SYGVQD (reference sequence).

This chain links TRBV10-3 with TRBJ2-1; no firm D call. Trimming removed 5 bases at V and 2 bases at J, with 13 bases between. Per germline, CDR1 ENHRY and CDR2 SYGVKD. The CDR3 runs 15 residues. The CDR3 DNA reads TGTGCCATCAGTATTGTAACCGGTACCTACAATGAGCAGTTCTTC. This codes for CAISIVTGTYNEQFF.

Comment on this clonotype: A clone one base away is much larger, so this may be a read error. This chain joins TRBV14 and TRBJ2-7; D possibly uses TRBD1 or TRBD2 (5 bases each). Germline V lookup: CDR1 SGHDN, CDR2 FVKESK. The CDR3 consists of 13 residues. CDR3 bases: TGTGCCAGCAGCCAATCGCCAGGGACGGAGCAGTGCTTC. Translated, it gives CASSQSPGTEQCF.

The CDR3 loop reads CASSQEGTGHYGYTF. For the CDR3, the DNA is TGTGCCAGCAGCCAAGAGGGAACAGGGCACTATGGCTACACCTTC. The V gene is TRBV4-2, the J gene TRBJ1-2, with D possibly being TRBD1 (6 bases). The germline V and J ends were trimmed by 0 bases and 3 bases, with 11 bases remaining between them. CDR3 size: 15 residues. Germline lookup yields CDR1 LGHNA and CDR2 YNFKEQ.

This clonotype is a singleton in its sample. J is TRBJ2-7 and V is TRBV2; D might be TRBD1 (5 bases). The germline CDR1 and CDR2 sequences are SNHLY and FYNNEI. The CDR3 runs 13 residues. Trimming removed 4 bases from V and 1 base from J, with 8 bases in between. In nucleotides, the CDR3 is TGTGCCAGCAGTGTCAGGGTGTCCTACGAGCAGTACTTC. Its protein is CASSVRVSYEQYF.

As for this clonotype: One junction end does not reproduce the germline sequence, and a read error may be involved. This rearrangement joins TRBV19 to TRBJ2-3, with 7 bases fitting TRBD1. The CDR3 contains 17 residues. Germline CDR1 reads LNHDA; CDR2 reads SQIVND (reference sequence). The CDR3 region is CASSTPGLGGEADTQSF. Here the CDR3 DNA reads TGTGCCAGTAGTACCCCCGGGTTAGGGGGCGAGGCAGATACGCAGTCTTTT.

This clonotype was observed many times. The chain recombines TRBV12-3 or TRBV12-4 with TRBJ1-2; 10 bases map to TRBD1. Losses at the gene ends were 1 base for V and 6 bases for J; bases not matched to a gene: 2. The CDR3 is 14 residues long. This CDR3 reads CASSLGGTGDGYTF. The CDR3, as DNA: TGTGCCAGCAGTTTAGGTGGGACAGGGGATGGCTACACCTTC.

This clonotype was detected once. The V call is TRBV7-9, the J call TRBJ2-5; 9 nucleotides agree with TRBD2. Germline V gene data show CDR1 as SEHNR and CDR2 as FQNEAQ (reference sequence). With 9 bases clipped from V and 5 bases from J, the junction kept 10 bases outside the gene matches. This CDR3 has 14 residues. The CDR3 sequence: CASGREGFGETQYF. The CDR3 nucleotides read TGTGCCAGTGGGCGGGAGGGGTTCGGGGAGACCCAGTACTTC. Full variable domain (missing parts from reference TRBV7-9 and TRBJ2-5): DTGVSQNPRHKITKRGQNVTFRCDPISEHNRLYWYRQTLGQGPEFLTYFQNEAQLEKSRLLSDRFSAERPKGSFSTLEIQRTEQGDSAMYLCASGREGFGETQYFGPGTRLLVL.

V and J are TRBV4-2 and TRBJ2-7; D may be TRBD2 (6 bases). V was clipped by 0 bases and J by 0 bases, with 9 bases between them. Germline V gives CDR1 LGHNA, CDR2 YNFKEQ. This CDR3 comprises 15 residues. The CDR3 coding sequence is TGTGCCAGCAGCCAAGATCTAGCGAGCTCCTACGAGCAGTACTTC. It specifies CASSQDLASSYEQYF.

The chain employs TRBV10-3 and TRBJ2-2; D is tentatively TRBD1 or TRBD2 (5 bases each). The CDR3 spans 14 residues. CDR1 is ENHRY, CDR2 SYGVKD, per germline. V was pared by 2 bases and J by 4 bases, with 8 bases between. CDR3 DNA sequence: TGTGCCATCAGTGAGGCCGGGACCACCGGGGAGCTGTTTTTT. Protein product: CAISEAGTTGELFF.

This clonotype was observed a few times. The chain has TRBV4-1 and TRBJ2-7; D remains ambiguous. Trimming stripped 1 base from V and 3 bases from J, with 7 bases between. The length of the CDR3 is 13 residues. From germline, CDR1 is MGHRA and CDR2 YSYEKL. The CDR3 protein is CASSQVYGYEQYF. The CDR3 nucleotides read TGCGCCAGCAGCCAAGTTTACGGCTACGAGCAGTACTTC.

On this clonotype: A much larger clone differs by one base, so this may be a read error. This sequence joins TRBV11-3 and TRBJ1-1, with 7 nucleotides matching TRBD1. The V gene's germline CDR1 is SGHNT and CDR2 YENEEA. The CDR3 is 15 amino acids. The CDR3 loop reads CASSPRDREFGEDFF. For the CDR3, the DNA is TGTGCCAGCAGCCCCCGGGACAGAGAATTCGGTGAAGATTTCTTT.

This CDR3 is CASSSEGSSYNEQFF. The CDR3 region has the DNA TGTGCCAGCAGCTCAGAGGGCAGCTCCTACAATGAGCAGTTCTTC. This chain uses TRBV7-1 with TRBJ2-1; D is uncertain. TRBV7-1 is placed among ORFs of uncertain function. The CDR3 consists of 15 residues. Trimming cost V 1 base and J 0 bases, with 7 bases left between them.

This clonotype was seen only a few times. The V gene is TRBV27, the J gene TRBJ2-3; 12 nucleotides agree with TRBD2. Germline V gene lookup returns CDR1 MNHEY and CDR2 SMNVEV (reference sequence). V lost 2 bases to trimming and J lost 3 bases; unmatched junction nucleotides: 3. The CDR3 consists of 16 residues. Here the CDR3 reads CASSLPGLAGTDTQYF. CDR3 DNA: TGTGCCAGCAGTTTACCGGGACTAGCGGGTACAGATACGCAGTATTTT.

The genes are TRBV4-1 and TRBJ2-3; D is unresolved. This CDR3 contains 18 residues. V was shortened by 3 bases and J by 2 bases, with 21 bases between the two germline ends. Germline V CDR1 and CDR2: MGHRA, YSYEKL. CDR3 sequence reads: CASSHQKADLSDTDTQYF. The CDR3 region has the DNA TGCGCCAGCAGCCACCAGAAGGCTGACCTATCCGACACAGATACGCAGTATTTT.

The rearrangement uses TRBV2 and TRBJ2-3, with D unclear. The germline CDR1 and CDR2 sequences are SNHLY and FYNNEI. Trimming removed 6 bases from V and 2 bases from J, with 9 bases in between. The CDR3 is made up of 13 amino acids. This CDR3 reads CASSPTHTDTQYF. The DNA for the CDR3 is TGTGCCAGCAGCCCGACTCACACAGATACGCAGTATTTT.

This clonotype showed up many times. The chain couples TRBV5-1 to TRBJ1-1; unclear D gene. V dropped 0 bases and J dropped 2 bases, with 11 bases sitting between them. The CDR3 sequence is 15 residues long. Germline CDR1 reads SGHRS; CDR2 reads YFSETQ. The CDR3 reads CASSLEAIPNTEAFF. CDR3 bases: TGCGCCAGCAGCTTGGAGGCGATACCCAACACTGAAGCTTTCTTT. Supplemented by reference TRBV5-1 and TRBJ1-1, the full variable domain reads KAGVTQTPRYLIKTRGQQVTLSCSPISGHRSVSWYQQTPGQGLQFLFEYFSETQRNKGNFPGRFSGRQFSNSRSEMNVSTLELGDSALYLCASSLEAIPNTEAFFGQGTRLTVV.

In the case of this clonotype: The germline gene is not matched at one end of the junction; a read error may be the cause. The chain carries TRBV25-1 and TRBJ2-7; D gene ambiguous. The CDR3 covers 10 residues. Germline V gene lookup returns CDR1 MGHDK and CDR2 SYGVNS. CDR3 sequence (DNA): TGTGCTAGCAGCTTCTACGAGCAGTACTTC. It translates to CASSFYEQYF.

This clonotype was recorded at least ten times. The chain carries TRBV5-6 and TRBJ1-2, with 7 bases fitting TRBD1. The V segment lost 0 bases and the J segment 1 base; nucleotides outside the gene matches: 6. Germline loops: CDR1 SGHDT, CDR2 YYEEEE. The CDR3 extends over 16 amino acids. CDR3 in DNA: TGTGCCAGCAGCTTGGTCCAGGGGGAGGATAACTATGGCTACACCTTC. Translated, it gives CASSLVQGEDNYGYTF.

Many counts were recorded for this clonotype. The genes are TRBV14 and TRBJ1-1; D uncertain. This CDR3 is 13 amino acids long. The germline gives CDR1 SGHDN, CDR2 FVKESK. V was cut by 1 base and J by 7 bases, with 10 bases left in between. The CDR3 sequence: CASSQGSWGEAFF. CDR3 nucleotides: TGTGCCAGCAGCCAAGGGAGTTGGGGTGAAGCTTTCTTT.

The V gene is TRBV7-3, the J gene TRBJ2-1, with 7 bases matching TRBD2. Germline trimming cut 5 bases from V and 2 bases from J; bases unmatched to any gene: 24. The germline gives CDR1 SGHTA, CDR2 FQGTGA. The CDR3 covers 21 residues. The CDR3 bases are TGTGCCAGCAGCAACCCGACAGATTTAGGGAGGGAGGGCCCGGCCTACAATGAGCAGTTCTTC. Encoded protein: CASSNPTDLGREGPAYNEQFF.

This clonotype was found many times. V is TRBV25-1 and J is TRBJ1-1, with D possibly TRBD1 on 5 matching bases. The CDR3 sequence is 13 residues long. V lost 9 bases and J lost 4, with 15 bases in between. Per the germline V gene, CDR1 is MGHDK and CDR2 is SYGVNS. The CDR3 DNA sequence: TGTGCCAGTAGGATGGGCACAGGCACTGAAGCTTTCTTT. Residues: CASRMGTGTEAFF. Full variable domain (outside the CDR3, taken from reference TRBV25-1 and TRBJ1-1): EADIYQTPRYLVIGTGKKITLECSQTMGHDKMYWYQQDPGMELHLIHYSYGVNSTEKGDLSSESTVSRIRTEHFPLTLESARPSHTSQYLCASRMGTGTEAFFGQGTRLTVV.

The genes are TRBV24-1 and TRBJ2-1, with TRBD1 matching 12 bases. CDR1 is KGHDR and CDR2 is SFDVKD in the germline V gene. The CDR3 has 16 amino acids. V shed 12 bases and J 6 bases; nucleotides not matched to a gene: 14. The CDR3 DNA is TGTGCCGCCTCGGGCGACCGGGACAGGGGGCTCAATGAGCAGTTCTTC. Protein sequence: CAASGDRDRGLNEQFF.

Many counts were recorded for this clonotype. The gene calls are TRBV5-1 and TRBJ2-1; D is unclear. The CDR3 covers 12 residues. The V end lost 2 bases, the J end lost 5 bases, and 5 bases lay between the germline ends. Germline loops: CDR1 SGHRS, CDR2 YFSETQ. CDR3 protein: CASSFEDNEQFF. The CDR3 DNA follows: TGCGCCAGCAGCTTCGAAGACAATGAGCAGTTCTTC.

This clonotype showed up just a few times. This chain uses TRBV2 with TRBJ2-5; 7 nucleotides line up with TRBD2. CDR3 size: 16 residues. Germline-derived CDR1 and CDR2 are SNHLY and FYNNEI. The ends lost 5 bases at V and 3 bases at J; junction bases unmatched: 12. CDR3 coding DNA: TGTGCCAGCAGTTCGTCAGCGGGGAATACCGAAGAGACCCAGTACTTC. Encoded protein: CASSSSAGNTEETQYF.

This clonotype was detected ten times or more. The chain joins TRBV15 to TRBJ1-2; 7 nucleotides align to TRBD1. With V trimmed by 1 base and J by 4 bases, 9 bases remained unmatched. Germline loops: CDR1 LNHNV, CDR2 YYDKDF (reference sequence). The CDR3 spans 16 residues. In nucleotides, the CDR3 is TGTGCCACCAGCAGAGGAACCGGGACAGTAGTCTATGGCTACACCTTC. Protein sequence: CATSRGTGTVVYGYTF.

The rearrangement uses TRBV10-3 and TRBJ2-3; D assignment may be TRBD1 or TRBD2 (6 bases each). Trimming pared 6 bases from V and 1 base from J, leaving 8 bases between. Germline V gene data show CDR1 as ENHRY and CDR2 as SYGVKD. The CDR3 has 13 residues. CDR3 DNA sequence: TGTGCCATCAGGGGGGGCCGCACAGATACGCAGTATTTT. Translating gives CAIRGGRTDTQYF.

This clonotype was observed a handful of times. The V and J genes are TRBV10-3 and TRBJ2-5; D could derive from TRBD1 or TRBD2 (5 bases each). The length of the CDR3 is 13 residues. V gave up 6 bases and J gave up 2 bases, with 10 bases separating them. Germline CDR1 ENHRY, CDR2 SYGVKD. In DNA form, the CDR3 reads TGTGCCATCAGGGGGACGGAGCAAGAGACCCAGTACTTC. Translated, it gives CAIRGTEQETQYF.

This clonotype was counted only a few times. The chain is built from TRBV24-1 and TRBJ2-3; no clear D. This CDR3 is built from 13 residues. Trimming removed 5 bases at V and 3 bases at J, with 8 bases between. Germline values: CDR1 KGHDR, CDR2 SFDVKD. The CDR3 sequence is CATSATATDTQYF. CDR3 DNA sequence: TGTGCCACCAGTGCTACGGCAACAGATACGCAGTATTTT.